The clone carrying this T cell receptor (beta chain) came up a few times. These data belong to a study of T cell changes during pregnancy in multiple sclerosis. Trimming removed 5 bases at V and 3 bases at J, with 10 bases between. The CDR3 has 13 residues. CDR1 and CDR2 (germline): SEHNR, FQNEAQ (reference sequence). Sequencing used immunoSEQ multiplex PCR; TCRdb keeps in-frame clones, though not all of them. This table holds 40,000 to 65,000 clones, over 80% found once. The origin of this receptor is a female donor with multiple sclerosis, enrolled in a pregnancy study. The genes are TRBV7-9 and TRBJ1-2, with unresolved D. Here the sequenced sample was CD4+ T cells from peripheral blood mononuclear cells, taken in the third trimester of pregnancy. The CDR3 DNA reads TGTGCCAGCAGCCCCGGGGAGGACTATGGCTACACCTTC. Translation: CASSPGEDYGYTF. Full variable domain (outside the CDR3, taken from reference TRBV7-9 and TRBJ1-2): DTGVSQNPRHKITKRGQNVTFRCDPISEHNRLYWYRQTLGQGPEFLTYFQNEAQLEKSRLLSDRFSAERPKGSFSTLEIQRTEQGDSAMYLCASSPGEDYGYTFGSGTRLTVV.